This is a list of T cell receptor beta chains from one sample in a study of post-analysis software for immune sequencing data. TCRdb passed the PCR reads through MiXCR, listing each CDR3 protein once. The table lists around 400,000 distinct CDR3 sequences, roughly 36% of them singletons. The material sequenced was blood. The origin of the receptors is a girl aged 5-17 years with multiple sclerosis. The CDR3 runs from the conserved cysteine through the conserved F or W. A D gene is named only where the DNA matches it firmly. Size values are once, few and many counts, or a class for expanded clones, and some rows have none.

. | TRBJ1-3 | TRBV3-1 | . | CASKDSYSGNTIYF | TGTGCCAGCAAGGACAGCTACTCTGGAAACACCATATATTTT
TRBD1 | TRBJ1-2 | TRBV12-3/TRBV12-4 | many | CASSSDRVYGYTF | TGTGCCAGCAGTTCAGACAGGGTCTACGGCTACACCTTC
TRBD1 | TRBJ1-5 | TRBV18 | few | CASSPTPGGGNQPQHF | TGTGCCAGCTCACCAACGCCAGGGGGGGGCAATCAGCCCCAGCATTTT
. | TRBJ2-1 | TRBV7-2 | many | CASSSQAGVSYNEQFF | TGTGCCAGCAGCTCTCAGGCGGGCGTCTCCTACAATGAGCAGTTCTTC
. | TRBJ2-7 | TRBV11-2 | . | CASSLDEAGEYF | TGTGCCAGCAGCTTAGATGAGGCCGGGGAGTACTTC
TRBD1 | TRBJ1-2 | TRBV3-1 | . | CASSQGTGQGPYGYTF | TGTGCCAGCAGCCAAGGGACGGGACAGGGCCCCTATGGCTACACCTTC
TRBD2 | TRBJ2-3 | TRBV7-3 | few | CASSLNGASGGTDTQYF | TGTGCCAGCAGCTTAAATGGGGCTAGCGGGGGCACAGATACGCAGTATTTT
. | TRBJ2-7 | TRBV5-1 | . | CASSLDGQAGEQYF | TGCGCCAGCAGCTTGGACGGACAGGCGGGAGAGCAGTACTTC
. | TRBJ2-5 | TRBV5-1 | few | CASSLAARETQYF | TGCGCCAGCAGCTTGGCCGCCCGGGAGACCCAGTACTTC
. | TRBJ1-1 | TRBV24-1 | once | CATSESSLRTEAFF | TGTGCCACCAGTGAGTCCTCCCTACGAACTGAAGCTTTCTTT
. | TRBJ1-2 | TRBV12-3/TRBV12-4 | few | CASLRSSGYTF | TGTGCCAGCCTACGGTCGAGTGGCTACACCTTC
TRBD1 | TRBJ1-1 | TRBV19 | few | CASSIGGQGVNTEAFF | TGTGCCAGTAGTATTGGAGGGCAGGGGGTGAACACTGAAGCTTTCTTT
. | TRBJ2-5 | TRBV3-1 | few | CASSPTGPETQYF | TGTGCCAGCAGCCCCACGGGGCCAGAGACCCAGTACTTC
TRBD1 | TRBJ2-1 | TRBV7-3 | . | CASSFPGQGIHEQFF | TGTGCCAGCAGCTTCCCGGGACAGGGAATTCATGAGCAGTTCTTC
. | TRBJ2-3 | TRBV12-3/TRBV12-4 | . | CAGSVSAGMQYF | TGTGCCGGCAGTGTAAGCGCCGGGATGCAGTATTTT
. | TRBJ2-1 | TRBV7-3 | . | CASSLEISYNEQFF | TGTGCCAGCAGCTTAGAGATTTCCTACAATGAGCAGTTCTTC
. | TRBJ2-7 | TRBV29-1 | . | CSVGRGNYEQYF | TGCAGCGTGGGACGGGGGAACTACGAGCAGTACTTC
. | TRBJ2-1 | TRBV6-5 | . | CASSGGHEQFF | TGTGCCAGCAGTGGGGGACATGAGCAGTTCTTC
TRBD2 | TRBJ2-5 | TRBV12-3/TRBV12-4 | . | CASSHQTSGGWTQYF | TGTGCCAGCAGTCACCAGACTAGCGGGGGGTGGACCCAGTACTTC
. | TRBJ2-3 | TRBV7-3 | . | CASSLKGRSSTDTQYF | TGTGCCAGCAGCTTAAAGGGGCGGTCTAGCACAGATACGCAGTATTTT
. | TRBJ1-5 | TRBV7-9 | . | CASSTGHLSNQPQHF | TGTGCCAGCAGCACGGGACATCTTAGCAATCAGCCCCAGCATTTT
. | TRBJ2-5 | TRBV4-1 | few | CASSRLPPGPRRAETQYF | TGCGCCAGCAGCCGACTCCCCCCGGGACCCCGACGGGCAGAGACCCAGTACTTC
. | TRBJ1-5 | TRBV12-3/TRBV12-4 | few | CASSSRQRNQPQHF | TGTGCCAGCAGTTCTAGACAGCGCAATCAGCCCCAGCATTTT
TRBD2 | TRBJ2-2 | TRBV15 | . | CATSRDSGGGATGELFF | TGTGCTACCAGCAGAGATTCGGGCGGGGGGGCCACCGGGGAGCTGTTTTTT